A selection of T cell receptor beta chains follows, all from one sample in a study of T cell responses to AZD1222 COVID-19 vaccine. The protocol was immunoSEQ multiplex PCR, while the TCRdb copy is restricted to in-frame clones and leaves out a portion. The sample comprises about 150,000 clones, around 88% of which are singletons, and about 14% rests with the top ten. Sequences were derived from peripheral blood, sampled on day 0 of AZD1222 vaccination. The receptors originated from an adult in good health. The CDR3 runs from the conserved cysteine through the conserved F or W. The D gene is left open where the match is weak. Clone size, where shown, is once, few, many, or a class for clones that have expanded.

V: TRBV6-5
size: -
J: TRBJ1-6
D: -
DNA: TGTGCCAGCAGTTACTCGCATTCACCCCTCCACTTT
CDR3: CASSYSHSPLHF

V: TRBV3-1/TRBV3-2
size: -
J: TRBJ2-3
D: TRBD1
DNA: TGTGCCAGCAGACAGGGGAGCACAGATACGCAGTATTTT
CDR3: CASRQGSTDTQYF

V: TRBV6-5
size: -
J: TRBJ2-3
D: TRBD1
DNA: TGTGCCAGCAGTTACAGGGGGCGTTCAACAGATACGCAGTATTTT
CDR3: CASSYRGRSTDTQYF

V: TRBV11-3
size: -
J: TRBJ2-1
D: TRBD1
DNA: TGTGCCAGCAGCTGGGACAGGGAGGCTGCCTACAATGAGCAGTTCTTC
CDR3: CASSWDREAAYNEQFF

V: TRBV28
size: -
J: TRBJ2-7
D: -
DNA: TGTGCCAGCAGTGCTAGGGGGTACGAGCAGTACTTC
CDR3: CASSARGYEQYF

V: TRBV7-8
size: -
J: TRBJ1-2
D: -
DNA: TGTGCCAGCAGCTTACAGGGTTTGGGGGGCTACACCTTC
CDR3: CASSLQGLGGYTF

V: TRBV28
size: -
J: TRBJ1-2
D: TRBD1
DNA: TGTGCCAGCAGTGTTACAACCGGACAGGGGAATGGCTACACCTTC
CDR3: CASSVTTGQGNGYTF

V: TRBV29-1
size: -
J: TRBJ2-7
D: -
DNA: TGCAGCGGGGGGGGGCTCTACGAGCAGTACTTC
CDR3: CSGGGLYEQYF

V: TRBV18
size: once
J: TRBJ1-1
D: TRBD1
DNA: TGTGCCAGCTCACAGGGGGCTCGGGACACTGAAGCTTTCTTT
CDR3: CASSQGARDTEAFF

V: TRBV27
size: -
J: TRBJ1-2
D: -
DNA: TGTGCCAGCACCCTAACTGGACGAACCCCCTATGGCTACACCTTC
CDR3: CASTLTGRTPYGYTF

V: TRBV15
size: -
J: TRBJ1-5
D: -
DNA: TGTGCCACCTCCAGAGGGGGTAATCAGCCCCAGCATTTT
CDR3: CATSRGGNQPQHF

V: TRBV30
size: -
J: TRBJ1-1
D: -
DNA: TGTGCTTCCCGTGGTGGGACAATGACTTTCTTT
CDR3: CASRGGTMTFF

V: TRBV30
size: -
J: TRBJ2-3
D: -
DNA: TGTGCCTGGAGGCCAGGGGCAGGAGGGGATACGCAGTATTTT
CDR3: CAWRPGAGGDTQYF

V: TRBV7-2
size: -
J: TRBJ2-7
D: TRBD1
DNA: TGTGCCAGCAGCTTAGCGCTACAGGGGGCCGAGCAGTACTTC
CDR3: CASSLALQGAEQYF

V: TRBV6-2/TRBV6-3
size: -
J: TRBJ1-5
D: -
DNA: TGTGCCAGCAGTTTCGCTCCCTTGGGGGGTATGAATCAGCCCCAGCATTTT
CDR3: CASSFAPLGGMNQPQHF

V: TRBV6-5
size: -
J: TRBJ1-1
D: TRBD1
DNA: TGTGCCAGCACCATGACAGGGTGGAACACTGAAGCTTTCTTT
CDR3: CASTMTGWNTEAFF

V: TRBV7-2
size: -
J: TRBJ2-5
D: TRBD1
DNA: TGTGCCAGCAGTCAAGGCGTAGGGGGCACGAAGACCCAGTACTTC
CDR3: CASSQGVGGTKTQYF

V: TRBV7-9
size: -
J: TRBJ2-5
D: -
DNA: TGTGCCAGCAGCTTAGGGGTTGGGCCAGAGACCCAGTACTTC
CDR3: CASSLGVGPETQYF

V: TRBV28
size: -
J: TRBJ2-7
D: -
DNA: TGTGCCAGCAGTTCGGGGAGGAGAATATCCTACGAGCAGTACTTC
CDR3: CASSSGRRISYEQYF

V: TRBV6-5
size: -
J: TRBJ2-7
D: TRBD1
DNA: TGTGCCAGCAGTCGACAGGGTCCCTACGAGCAGTACTTC
CDR3: CASSRQGPYEQYF

V: TRBV7-9
size: -
J: TRBJ1-1
D: -
DNA: TGTGCCAGCAGCTTAGACCCACCCAACACTGAAGCTTTCTTT
CDR3: CASSLDPPNTEAFF

V: TRBV24-1
size: -
J: TRBJ1-5
D: -
DNA: TGTGCCACCAGTGATCCCAGGGTCGGCAATCAGCCCCAGCATTTT
CDR3: CATSDPRVGNQPQHF

V: TRBV28
size: -
J: TRBJ1-6
D: -
DNA: TGTGCCAGCAGTTTACCCCAACCCCACAGGGTGGATTCACCCCTCCACTTT
CDR3: CASSLPQPHRVDSPLHF

V: TRBV19
size: -
J: TRBJ1-2
D: TRBD1
DNA: TGTGCCAGCAGACAGGGGGTTTATGGCTACACCTTC
CDR3: CASRQGVYGYTF

V: TRBV5-4
size: -
J: TRBJ2-1
D: TRBD2
DNA: TGTGCCAGCAGCTCGTCTCCCCTTCTAGCGGGGGGGCCTCGGAATGAGCAGTTCTTC
CDR3: CASSSSPLLAGGPRNEQFF

V: TRBV5-1
size: -
J: TRBJ1-1
D: TRBD1
DNA: TGCGCCAGCAGCTACCGGGACAGGGGCACTGAAGCTTTCTTT
CDR3: CASSYRDRGTEAFF

V: TRBV11-1
size: -
J: TRBJ1-1
D: TRBD1
DNA: TGTGCCAGCAGCGCCCGCAGGGGGGAGGACACTGAAGCTTTCTTT
CDR3: CASSARRGEDTEAFF

V: TRBV7-3
size: few
J: TRBJ1-5
D: -
DNA: TGTGCCAGCAGCTTAGGACCGGGGGTCAATCAGCCCCAGCATTTT
CDR3: CASSLGPGVNQPQHF

V: TRBV19
size: -
J: TRBJ1-1
D: TRBD1
DNA: TGTGCCAGTAGTACCCCCGGACAGGGGTACACTGAAGCTTTCTTT
CDR3: CASSTPGQGYTEAFF

V: TRBV2
size: -
J: TRBJ2-7
D: TRBD1
DNA: TGTGCCAGCAGTTGGCCAACAGCGGGACAGGGCCGCGAGCAGTACTTC
CDR3: CASSWPTAGQGREQYF

V: TRBV30
size: -
J: TRBJ1-5
D: -
DNA: TGTGCCTGGAGCCGGGTTACGGACTTCAATCAGCCCCAGCATTTT
CDR3: CAWSRVTDFNQPQHF

V: TRBV2
size: -
J: TRBJ1-1
D: TRBD1
DNA: TGTGCCAGCAGAACCGACTTAAACAGGGGGCCGGCTTTCTTT
CDR3: CASRTDLNRGPAFF

V: TRBV24-1
size: -
J: TRBJ1-2
D: TRBD1
DNA: TGTGCCACCAGTGATGGGGACAGTTATGGCTACACCTTC
CDR3: CATSDGDSYGYTF

V: TRBV30
size: -
J: TRBJ1-2
D: TRBD1
DNA: TGTGCCTGGACCCGGCCGGGACAGGCAAATCGTTTCGATGGCTACACCTTC
CDR3: CAWTRPGQANRFDGYTF

V: TRBV24-1
size: -
J: TRBJ1-2
D: -
DNA: TGTGCCACCAGTGACTGGACAGAGTCTGGCTACACCTTC
CDR3: CATSDWTESGYTF

V: TRBV18
size: -
J: TRBJ2-5
D: TRBD1
DNA: TGTGCCAGCTCACCCCGGACAGGGTACCAAGAGACCCAGTACTTC
CDR3: CASSPRTGYQETQYF

V: TRBV6-5
size: -
J: TRBJ2-3
D: TRBD2
DNA: TGTGCCAGCAGAGGACTAGTAAAGGCCACAGATACGCAGTATTTT
CDR3: CASRGLVKATDTQYF

V: TRBV6-2/TRBV6-3
size: -
J: TRBJ1-2
D: TRBD1
DNA: TGTGCCAGCAGTGATCCGGGACAGGGGAGAGACTATGGCTACACCTTC
CDR3: CASSDPGQGRDYGYTF

V: TRBV19
size: once
J: TRBJ1-2
D: -
DNA: TGTGCCAGTAGTATAACAACGACACAGGGCTACACCTTC
CDR3: CASSITTTQGYTF

V: TRBV5-5
size: -
J: TRBJ1-3
D: -
DNA: TGTGCCAGCAGCCGCGGAGCCCCGGACTCTGGAAACACCATATATTTT
CDR3: CASSRGAPDSGNTIYF

V: TRBV9
size: -
J: TRBJ1-2
D: TRBD1
DNA: TGTGCCAGCAGCCCTCAGTTGGGCAGGGGGCATTCGGAAGGCTACACCTTC
CDR3: CASSPQLGRGHSEGYTF

V: TRBV24-1
size: once
J: TRBJ2-7
D: -
DNA: TGTGCCACCAGTGATCCCCCCCGGGACGAGCAGTACTTC
CDR3: CATSDPPRDEQYF

V: TRBV18
size: -
J: TRBJ1-2
D: -
DNA: TGTGCCAGCTCACGCGGAGCTAACTATGGCTACACCTTC
CDR3: CASSRGANYGYTF